Given below is one T cell receptor beta chain in context. These data are taken from a study of blood T cell repertoires in COVID-19. Whole-study context: The study drew acute and convalescent COVID-19 samples from the United States, Italy and Spain. PBMCs, B-cell-depleted T cells, or T cells were the source of the cDNA or gDNA that made up the material.

V lost 4 bases to trimming and J lost 6 bases; unmatched junction nucleotides: 6. Germline loops: CDR1 LNHDA, CDR2 SQIVND (reference sequence). This CDR3 has 13 residues. Clones were sequenced by immunoSEQ multiplex PCR, and TCRdb holds only the in-frame ones, with some missing. The sample yields around 100,000 clones, around 88% seen once. The sequenced sample was peripheral blood. The sequence was collected from a human donor in a cohort sampled during active COVID-19. V gene TRBV19 combines with J gene TRBJ2-7, with 7 nucleotides matching TRBD1. CDR3 sequence reads: CASSTQGRSEQYF. CDR3 coding DNA: TGTGCCAGTAGTACACAGGGGAGATCCGAGCAGTACTTC. Variable domain in full (rest from reference TRBV19 and TRBJ2-7): DGGITQSPKYLFRKEGQNVTLSCEQNLNHDAMYWYRQDPGQGLRLIYYSQIVNDFQKGDIAEGYSVSREKKESFPLTVTSAQKNPTAFYLCASSTQGRSEQYFGPGTRLTVT.